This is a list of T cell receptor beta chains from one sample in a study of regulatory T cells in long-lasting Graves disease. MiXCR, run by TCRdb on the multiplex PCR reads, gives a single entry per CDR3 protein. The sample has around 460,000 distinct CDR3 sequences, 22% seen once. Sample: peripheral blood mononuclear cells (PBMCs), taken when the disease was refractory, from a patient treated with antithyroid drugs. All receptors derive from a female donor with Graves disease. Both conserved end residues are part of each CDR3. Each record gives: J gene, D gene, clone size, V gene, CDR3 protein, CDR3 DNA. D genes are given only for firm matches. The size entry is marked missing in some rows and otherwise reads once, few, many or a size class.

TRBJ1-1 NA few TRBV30 CAWLYGPGVNTEAFF TGTGCCTGGCTCTACGGTCCAGGGGTGAACACTGAAGCTTTCTTT
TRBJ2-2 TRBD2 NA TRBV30 CAWSRGRAAGELFF TGTGCCTGGAGTCGCGGGAGGGCCGCCGGGGAGCTGTTTTTT
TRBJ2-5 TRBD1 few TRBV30 CAWTGDRGSQETQYF TGTGCCTGGACTGGCGACAGGGGGAGCCAAGAGACCCAGTACTTC
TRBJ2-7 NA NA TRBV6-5 CASSYSKQGGEQYF TGTGCCAGCAGTTACTCGAAGCAGGGCGGGGAGCAGTACTTC
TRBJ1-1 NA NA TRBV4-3 CASSQGGTTEAFF TGCGCCAGCAGCCAAGGGGGAACCACTGAAGCTTTCTTT
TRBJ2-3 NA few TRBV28 CASSLTDYSTDTQYF TGTGCCAGCAGTTTAACCGACTACAGCACGGATACGCAGTATTTT
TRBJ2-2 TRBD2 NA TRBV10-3 CATSDSGLAGGAAGELFF TGTGCCACCAGCGACTCAGGACTAGCGGGAGGCGCCGCCGGGGAGCTGTTTTTT
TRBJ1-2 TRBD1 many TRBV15 CATSRTGGHYGYTF TGTGCCACCAGCAGAACAGGGGGACACTATGGCTACACCTTC
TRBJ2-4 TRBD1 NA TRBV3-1 CASRQGLGSKNIQYF TGTGCCAGTAGACAGGGGCTTGGGTCCAAAAACATTCAGTACTTC
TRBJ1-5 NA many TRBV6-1 CASSESRPTGNQPQHF TGTGCCAGCAGTGAAAGTCGACCTACAGGCAATCAGCCCCAGCATTTT
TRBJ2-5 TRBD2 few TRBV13 CASSAGPGGETQYF TGTGCCAGCAGCGCGGGCCCGGGGGGAGAGACCCAGTACTTC
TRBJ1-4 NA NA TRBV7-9 CASSLGGTANEKLVF TGTGCCAGCAGCTTAGGTGGTACGGCTAATGAAAAACTGGTTTTT
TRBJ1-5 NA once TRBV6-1 CASTAGGYSNQPQHF TGTGCCAGCACTGCGGGGGGTTATAGCAATCAGCCCCAGCATTTT
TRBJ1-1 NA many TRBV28 CATSTDRRGGYEAFF TGTGCCACCTCGACCGATCGAAGGGGAGGGTATGAAGCTTTCTTT
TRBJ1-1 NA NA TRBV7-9 CASSPGGVGQSTGEAFF TGTGCCAGCAGCCCGGGGGGGGTAGGACAGTCTACTGGTGAAGCTTTCTTT
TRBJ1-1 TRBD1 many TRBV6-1 CASSDRETEAFF TGTGCCAGCAGCGACAGGGAAACTGAAGCTTTCTTT
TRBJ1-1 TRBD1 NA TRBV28 CASGQGARGMNTEAFF TGTGCCAGCGGCCAGGGGGCTCGGGGGATGAACACTGAAGCTTTCTTT
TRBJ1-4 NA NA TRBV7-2 CASSYGQSNEKLFF TGTGCCAGCAGCTATGGACAGAGTAATGAAAAACTGTTTTTT
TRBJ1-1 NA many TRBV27 CASSPDIPRNTEAFF TGTGCCAGCAGTCCCGACATTCCCCGGAACACTGAAGCTTTCTTT
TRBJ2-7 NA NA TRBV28 CASTSGLRAEQYF TGTGCCAGCACCTCTGGTTTGAGGGCCGAGCAGTACTTC